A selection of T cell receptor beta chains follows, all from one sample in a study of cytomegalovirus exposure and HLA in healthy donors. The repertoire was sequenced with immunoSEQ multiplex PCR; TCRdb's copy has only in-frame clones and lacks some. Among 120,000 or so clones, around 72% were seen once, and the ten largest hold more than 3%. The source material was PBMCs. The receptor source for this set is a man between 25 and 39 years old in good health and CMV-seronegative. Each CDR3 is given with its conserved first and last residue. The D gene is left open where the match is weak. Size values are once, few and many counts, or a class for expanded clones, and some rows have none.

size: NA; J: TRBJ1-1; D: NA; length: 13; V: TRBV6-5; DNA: TGTGCCAGCACCTCCTTGGGGGGGACTGAAGCTTTCTTT; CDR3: CASTSLGGTEAFF
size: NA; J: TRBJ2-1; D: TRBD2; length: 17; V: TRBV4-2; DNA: TGTGCCAGCAGCCAAGGACTAGCGGTCAGCTCCTACAATGAGCAGTTCTTC; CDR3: CASSQGLAVSSYNEQFF
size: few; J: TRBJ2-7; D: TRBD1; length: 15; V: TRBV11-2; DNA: TGTGCCAGCAGACACGGGACAGGGAAGGCCTACGAGCAGTACTTC; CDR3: CASRHGTGKAYEQYF
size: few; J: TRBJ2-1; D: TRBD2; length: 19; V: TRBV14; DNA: TGTGCCAGCAGCCTACAAAGACTAGCGGGGCTTTGGTCCTACAATGAGCAGTTCTTC; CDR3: CASSLQRLAGLWSYNEQFF
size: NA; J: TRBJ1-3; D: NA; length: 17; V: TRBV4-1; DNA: TGCGCCAGCAGCCAAGTTTCGGGTACAACCTCTGGAAACACCATATATTTT; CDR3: CASSQVSGTTSGNTIYF
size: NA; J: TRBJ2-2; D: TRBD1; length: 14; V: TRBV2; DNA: TGTGCCAGCACCCGGACAGGGAGAACCGGGGAGCTGTTTTTT; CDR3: CASTRTGRTGELFF
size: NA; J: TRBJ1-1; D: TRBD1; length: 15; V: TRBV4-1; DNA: TGCGCCAGCAGCACACGGGACAGGGCGGCCACTGAAGCTTTCTTT; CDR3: CASSTRDRAATEAFF
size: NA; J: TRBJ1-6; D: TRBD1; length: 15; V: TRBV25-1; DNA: TGTGCCAGCAGTGTAGGGACAGGGAATAATTCACCCCTCCACTTT; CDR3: CASSVGTGNNSPLHF
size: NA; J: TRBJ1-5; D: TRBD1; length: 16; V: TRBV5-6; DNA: TGTGCCAGCAGCTTTCTAACAGGGGGCTCGGATCAGCCCCAGCATTTT; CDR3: CASSFLTGGSDQPQHF
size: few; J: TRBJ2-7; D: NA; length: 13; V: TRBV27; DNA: TGTGCCAGCGGAGAGACCGCTTCCTACGAGCAGTACTTC; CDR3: CASGETASYEQYF
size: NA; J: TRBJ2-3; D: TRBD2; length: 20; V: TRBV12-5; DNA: TGTGCTAGTGGCAACGGACTAGCGGGGGGTACGCCGTATCACACAGATACGCAGTATTTT; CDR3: CASGNGLAGGTPYHTDTQYF
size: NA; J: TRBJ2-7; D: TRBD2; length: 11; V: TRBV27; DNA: TGTGCCAGCAGTACCGGGGGGAAGCAGTACTTC; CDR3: CASSTGGKQYF
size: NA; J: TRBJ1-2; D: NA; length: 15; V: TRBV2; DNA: TGTGCCAGCAGAACCTCCGGAGATTCCGCCGGGGGCTACACCTTC; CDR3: CASRTSGDSAGGYTF
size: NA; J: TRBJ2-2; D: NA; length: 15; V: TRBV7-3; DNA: TGTGCCAGCAGCTTAACGTTGGGCCCCACCCGGGAGCTGTTTTTT; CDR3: CASSLTLGPTRELFF
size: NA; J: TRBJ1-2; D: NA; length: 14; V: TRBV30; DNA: TGTGCCTGGAGTGTACAAGGGGAAGGCTATGGCTACACCTTC; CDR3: CAWSVQGEGYGYTF
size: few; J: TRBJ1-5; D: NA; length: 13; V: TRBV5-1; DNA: TGCGCCAGCAGGCGGGACAGCAATCAGCCCCAGCATTTT; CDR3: CASRRDSNQPQHF
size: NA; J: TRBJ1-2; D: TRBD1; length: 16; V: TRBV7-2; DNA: TGTGCCAGCAGCTCAGTGGCCGGGACAGATAACTATGGCTACACCTTC; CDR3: CASSSVAGTDNYGYTF